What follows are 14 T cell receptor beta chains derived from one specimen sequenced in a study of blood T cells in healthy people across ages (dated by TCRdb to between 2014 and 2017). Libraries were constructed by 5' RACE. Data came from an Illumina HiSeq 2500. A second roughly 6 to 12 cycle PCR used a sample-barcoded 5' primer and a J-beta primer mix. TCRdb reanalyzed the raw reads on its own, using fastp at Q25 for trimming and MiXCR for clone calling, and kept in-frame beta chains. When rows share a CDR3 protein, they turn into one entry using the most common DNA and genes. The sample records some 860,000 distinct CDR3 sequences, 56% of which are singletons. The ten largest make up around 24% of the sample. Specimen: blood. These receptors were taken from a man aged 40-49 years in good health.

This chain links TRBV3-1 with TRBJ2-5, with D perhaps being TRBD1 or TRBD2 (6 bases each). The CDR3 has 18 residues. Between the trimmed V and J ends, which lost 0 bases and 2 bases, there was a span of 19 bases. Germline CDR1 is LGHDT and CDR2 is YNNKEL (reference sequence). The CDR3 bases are TGTGCCAGCAGCCAAGATCTCACCTTAGGGGGGCCTCAAGAGACCCAGTACTTC. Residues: CASSQDLTLGGPQETQYF.

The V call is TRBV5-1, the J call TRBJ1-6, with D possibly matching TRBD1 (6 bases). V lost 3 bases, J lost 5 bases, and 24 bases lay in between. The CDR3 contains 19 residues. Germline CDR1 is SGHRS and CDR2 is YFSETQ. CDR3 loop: CASSSSSNSHRANNSPLHF. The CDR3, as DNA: TGCGCCAGCAGCTCGTCTAGTAACAGTCACAGGGCGAATAATTCACCCCTCCACTTT.

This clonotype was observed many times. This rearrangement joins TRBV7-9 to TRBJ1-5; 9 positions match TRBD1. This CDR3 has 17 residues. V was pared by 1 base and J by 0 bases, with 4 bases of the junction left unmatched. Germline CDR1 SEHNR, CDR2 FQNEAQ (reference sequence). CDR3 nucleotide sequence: TGTGCCAGCAGCTTAGAACTGACAGGGGGTAGCAATCAGCCCCAGCATTTT. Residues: CASSLELTGGSNQPQHF.

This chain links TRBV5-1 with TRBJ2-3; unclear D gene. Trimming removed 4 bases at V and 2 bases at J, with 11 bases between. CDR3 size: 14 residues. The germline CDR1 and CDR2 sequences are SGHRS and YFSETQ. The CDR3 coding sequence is TGCGCCAGCAGCGACCGGGTTAACACAGATACGCAGTATTTT. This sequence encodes CASSDRVNTDTQYF.

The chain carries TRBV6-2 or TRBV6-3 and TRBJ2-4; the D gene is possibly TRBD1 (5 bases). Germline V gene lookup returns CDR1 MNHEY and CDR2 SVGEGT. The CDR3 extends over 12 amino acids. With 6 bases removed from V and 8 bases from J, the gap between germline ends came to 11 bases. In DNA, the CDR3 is TGTGCCAGCAGGGTGCAGGGTGACATTCAGTACTTC. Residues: CASRVQGDIQYF.

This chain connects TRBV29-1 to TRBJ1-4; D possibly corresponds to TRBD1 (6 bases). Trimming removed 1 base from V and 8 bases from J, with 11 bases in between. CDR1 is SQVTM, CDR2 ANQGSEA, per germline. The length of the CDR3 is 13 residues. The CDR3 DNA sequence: TGCAGCGTTGAAGGGGGGGCTGGGGAAAAACTGTTTTTT. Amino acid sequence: CSVEGGAGEKLFF.

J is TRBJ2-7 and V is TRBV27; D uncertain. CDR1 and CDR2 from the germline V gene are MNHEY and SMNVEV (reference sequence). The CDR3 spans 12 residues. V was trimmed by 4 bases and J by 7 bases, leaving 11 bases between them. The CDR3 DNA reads TGTGCCAGCAGTTCACCATCCTGGGAGCAGTACTTC. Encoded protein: CASSSPSWEQYF.

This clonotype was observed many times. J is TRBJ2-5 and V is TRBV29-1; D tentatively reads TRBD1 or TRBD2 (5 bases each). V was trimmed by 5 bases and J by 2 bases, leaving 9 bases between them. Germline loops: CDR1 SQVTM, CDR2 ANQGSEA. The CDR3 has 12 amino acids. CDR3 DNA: TGCAGCGTTAGGGACGGTCAAGAGACCCAGTACTTC. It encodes CSVRDGQETQYF.

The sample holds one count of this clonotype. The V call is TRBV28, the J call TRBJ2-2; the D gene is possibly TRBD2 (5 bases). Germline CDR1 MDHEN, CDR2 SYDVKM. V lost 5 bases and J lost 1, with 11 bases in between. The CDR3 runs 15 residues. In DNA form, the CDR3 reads TGTGCCAGCAGTCCCTTCCGGGGGAACACCGGGGAGCTGTTTTTT. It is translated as CASSPFRGNTGELFF.

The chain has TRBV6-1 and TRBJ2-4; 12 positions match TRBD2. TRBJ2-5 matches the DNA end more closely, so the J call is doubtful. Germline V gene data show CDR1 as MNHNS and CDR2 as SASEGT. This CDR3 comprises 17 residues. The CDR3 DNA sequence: TGTGCCAGCACCCGACCGGCTAGCGGGGGGGAATGGGAGACCCAGTACTTC. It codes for CASTRPASGGEWETQYF.

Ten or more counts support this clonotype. Here the CDR3 reads CSVRTQSYEQYF. CDR3 in DNA: TGCAGCGTTCGTACGCAATCCTACGAGCAGTACTTC. The chain carries TRBV29-1 and TRBJ2-7; D is undetermined. The CDR3 is made up of 12 amino acids. V lost 5 bases, J lost 1 base, and 9 bases lay in between. Germline V gene data show CDR1 as SQVTM and CDR2 as ANQGSEA.

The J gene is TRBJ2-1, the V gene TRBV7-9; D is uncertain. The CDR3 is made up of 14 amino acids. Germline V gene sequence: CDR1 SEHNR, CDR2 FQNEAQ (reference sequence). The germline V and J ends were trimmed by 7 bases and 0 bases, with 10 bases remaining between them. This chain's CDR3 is CASTTLSSYNEQFF. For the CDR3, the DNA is TGTGCCAGCACAACTCTCAGCTCCTACAATGAGCAGTTCTTC.

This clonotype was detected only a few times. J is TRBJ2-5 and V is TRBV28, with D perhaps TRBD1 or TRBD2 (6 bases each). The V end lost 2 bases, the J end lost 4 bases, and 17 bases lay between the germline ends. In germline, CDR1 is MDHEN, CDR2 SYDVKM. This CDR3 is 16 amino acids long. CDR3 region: CASSLEDSGPSETQYF. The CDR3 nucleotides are TGTGCCAGCAGTTTAGAGGACAGCGGGCCGTCAGAGACCCAGTACTTC. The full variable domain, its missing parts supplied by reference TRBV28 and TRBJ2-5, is DVKVTQSSRYLVKRTGEKVFLECVQDMDHENMFWYRQDPGLGLRLIYFSYDVKMKEKGDIPEGYSVSREKKERFSLILESASTNQTSMYLCASSLEDSGPSETQYFGPGTRLLVL.

As DNA, the CDR3 is TGTGCCAGCTGCCTTGGGACTAGCGGGGAAGAGACCCAGTACTTC. This sequence encodes CASCLGTSGEETQYF. The chain couples TRBV2 to TRBJ2-5; TRBD2 matches 13 bases. CDR3 size: 15 residues. CDR1 and CDR2 (germline): SNHLY, FYNNEI. V trimming: 8 bases; J trimming: 3 bases; junction bases outside the gene matches: 6.